These 10 T cell receptor beta chains were all obtained from the same sample, sequenced in a study of T cell responses to AZD1222 COVID-19 vaccine (dated by TCRdb to the early 2020s). Library construction relied on the immunoSEQ multiplex PCR assay. Imported from immuneACCESS, the table was reduced by TCRdb to in-frame sequences with V and J called. These copies leave out some clones; in studies compared against another copy, an unresolved V gene accounts for under half, and the cause of the remainder is not known. This sample is represented by 100,000 to 130,000 clones; over 85% of them were singletons. The ten largest account for around 3.3% of the sample. Interpreted using the paper, the time point label stands for: baseline before first vaccination. The sample's treatment or condition label, in plain terms: meningococcal conjugate vaccine given as trial control. The sequences come from peripheral blood, collected on day 0 of MenACWY control vaccination. These receptors originate from an adult in good health.

This clone was picked up a small number of times. CDR3 DNA: TGTGCCAGCAGCTGGCAGACAGGGCAAGAGACCCAGTACTTC. Its protein product is CASSWQTGQETQYF. The chain recombines TRBV5-6 with TRBJ2-5, with 7 bases that match TRBD1. Germline V gives CDR1 SGHDT, CDR2 YYEEEE. V lost 3 bases and J lost 2; bases outside the gene matches: 4. This CDR3 contains 14 residues.

The CDR3 DNA follows: TGTGCCAGCAGCTTGTCAGGGTACACCGGGGAGCTGTTTTTT. Protein: CASSLSGYTGELFF. This sequence joins TRBV5-4 and TRBJ2-2; D may be TRBD1 (5 bases). CDR3 size: 14 residues. V lost 1 base and J 3 bases, leaving 7 bases between the germline ends. In germline, CDR1 is SGHNT, CDR2 YYREEE (reference sequence). The full variable domain, its missing parts supplied by reference TRBV5-4 and TRBJ2-2, is ETGVTQSPTHLIKTRGQQVTLRCSSQSGHNTVSWYQQALGQGPQFIFQYYREEENGRGNFPPRFSGLQFPNYSSELNVNALELDDSALYLCASSLSGYTGELFFGEGSRLTVL.

The J gene is TRBJ1-5, the V gene TRBV2; no reliable D call. The CDR3 covers 13 residues. V lost 3 bases and J lost 4, with 7 bases in between. Germline CDR1 is SNHLY and CDR2 is FYNNEI. CDR3 sequence: CASSEVRNQPQHF. The CDR3 DNA is TGTGCCAGCAGTGAGGTGAGAAATCAGCCCCAGCATTTT.

The V call is TRBV12-3 or TRBV12-4, the J call TRBJ1-3; D unresolved. The CDR3 spans 12 residues. Trimming removed 2 bases from V and 4 bases from J, with 3 bases in between. The CDR3 DNA is TGTGCCAGCAGTTTACAGGGAAACACCATATATTTT. Amino acid sequence: CASSLQGNTIYF.

V usage is TRBV7-3 and J usage is TRBJ2-3; TRBD2 might be the D (5 bases). Per germline, CDR1 SGHTA and CDR2 FQGTGA. Trimming removed 4 bases from V and 2 bases from J, with 7 bases in between. The CDR3 extends over 13 amino acids. CDR3 residues: CASSSDFTDTQYF. The CDR3 bases are TGTGCCAGCAGCTCGGACTTCACAGATACGCAGTATTTT.

The chain couples TRBV19 to TRBJ1-3, with D possibly matching TRBD1 (6 bases). Germline-derived CDR1 and CDR2 are LNHDA and SQIVND (reference sequence). The V gene lost 10 bases and the J gene lost 0 bases, with 16 bases spanning the gap. The CDR3 length is 15 residues. The CDR3 protein is CATIGGLSSGNTIYF. For the CDR3, the DNA is TGTGCCACCATAGGGGGTCTGAGCTCTGGAAACACCATATATTTT.

Here the CDR3 DNA reads TGTGCCATCGCGGGGGCTTGGGGTTCACCCCTCCACTTT. It specifies CAIAGAWGSPLHF. The chain couples TRBV10-3 to TRBJ1-6; a possible D gene is TRBD1 (6 bases). Germline V lookup: CDR1 ENHRY, CDR2 SYGVKD. Between the trimmed V and J ends, which lost 8 bases and 9 bases, there was a span of 14 bases. There are 13 residues in the CDR3.

The chain employs TRBV7-9 and TRBJ2-2; D is undetermined. Germline V CDR1 and CDR2: SEHNR, FQNEAQ (reference sequence). Between the trimmed V and J ends, which lost 5 bases and 9 bases, there was a span of 7 bases. This CDR3 comprises 11 residues. The CDR3 region has the DNA TGTGCCAGCAGCACCCACCGGGAGCTGTTTTTT. Amino acids: CASSTHRELFF.

The V call is TRBV29-1, the J call TRBJ1-2, with D uncertain. Per germline, CDR1 SQVTM and CDR2 ANQGSEA. The CDR3 length is 11 residues. V lost 3 bases and J 4 bases, leaving 6 bases between the germline ends. CDR3 amino acids: CSVDGLYGYTF. Written as DNA, the CDR3 is TGCAGCGTTGACGGTCTCTATGGCTACACCTTC.

V and J are TRBV20-1 and TRBJ1-2; perhaps TRBD1 as D (6 bases). V lost 5 bases to trimming and J lost 6 bases, with 10 bases between them. CDR3 length equals 11 residues. Per germline, CDR1 DFQATT and CDR2 SNEGSKA (reference sequence). CDR3 bases: TGCAGTGCTGGAAACAGGGATGGCTACACCTTC. Translation gives CSAGNRDGYTF.